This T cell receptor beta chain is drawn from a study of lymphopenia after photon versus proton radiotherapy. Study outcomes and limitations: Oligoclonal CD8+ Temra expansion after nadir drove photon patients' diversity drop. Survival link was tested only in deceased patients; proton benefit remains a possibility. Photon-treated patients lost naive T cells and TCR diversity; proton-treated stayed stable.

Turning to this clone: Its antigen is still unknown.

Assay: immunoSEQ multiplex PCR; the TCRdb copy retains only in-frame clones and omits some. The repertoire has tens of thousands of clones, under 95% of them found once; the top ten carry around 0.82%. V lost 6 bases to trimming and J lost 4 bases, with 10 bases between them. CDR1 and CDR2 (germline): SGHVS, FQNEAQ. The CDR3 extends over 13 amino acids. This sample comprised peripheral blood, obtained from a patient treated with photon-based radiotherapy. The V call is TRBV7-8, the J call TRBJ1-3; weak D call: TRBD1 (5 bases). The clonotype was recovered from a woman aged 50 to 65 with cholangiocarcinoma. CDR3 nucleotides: TGTGCCAGCAGACAGGAACAGGGAAACACCATATATTTT. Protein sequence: CASRQEQGNTIYF.